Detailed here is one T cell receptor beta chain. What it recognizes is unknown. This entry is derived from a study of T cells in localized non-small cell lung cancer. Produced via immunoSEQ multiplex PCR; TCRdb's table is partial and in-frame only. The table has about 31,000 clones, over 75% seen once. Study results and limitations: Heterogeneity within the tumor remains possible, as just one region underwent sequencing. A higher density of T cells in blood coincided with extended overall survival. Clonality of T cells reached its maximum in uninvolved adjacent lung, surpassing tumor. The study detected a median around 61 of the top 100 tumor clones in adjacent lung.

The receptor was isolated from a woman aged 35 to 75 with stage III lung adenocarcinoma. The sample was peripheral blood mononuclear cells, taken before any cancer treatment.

The CDR3 protein is CASSSLAGGYTGELFF. The CDR3 DNA is TGTGCCAGCAGCTCATTAGCGGGGGGGTACACCGGGGAGCTGTTTTTT. This rearrangement joins TRBV11-2 to TRBJ2-2, with 11 bases fitting TRBD2. Germline trimming cut 4 bases from V and 3 bases from J; bases unmatched to any gene: 4. This CDR3 is built from 16 residues. Looked up from germline, CDR1 is SGHAT and CDR2 is FQNNGV.